This TCR beta chain was recorded in a study of T cell repertoires in cytomegalovirus infection. Germline V gene sequence: CDR1 DFQATT, CDR2 SNEGSKA (reference sequence). This CDR3 comprises 14 residues. The V segment lost 6 bases and the J segment 2 bases; nucleotides outside the gene matches: 7. Regarding the study as a whole: The study found HLA-C-restricted CMV-specific TCR beta clonotypes dominating the ex vivo response.

TCRdb ran MiXCR on the reads and lists one entry per CDR3 protein. The profile shows about half a million distinct CDR3 sequences, 33% of them singletons. In regard to this clonotype: Its antigen is unknown.

The specimen was cultured PBMCs, collected from culture after CMV antigen stimulation. This receptor was obtained from a human donor in good health (CMV status not recorded). Some clones in this sample may be carry-over from other donors' samples. The chain couples TRBV20-1 to TRBJ1-3, with TRBD1 identical over 7 bases. CDR3 amino acids: CSAGRQGPGNTIYF. The CDR3 coding sequence is TGCAGTGCGGGCAGACAGGGTCCTGGAAACACCATATATTTT.